The 17 T cell receptor beta chains below all came from one sample that was sequenced in a study of spatial heterogeneity in lung cancer. TCRdb independently ran MiXCR on the 5' RACE reads; one entry per CDR3 protein. The data contain around 110,000 distinct CDR3 sequences, 9% to 15% of them singletons. The time point here: blood at routine non-recurrence follow-up after resection. Sequencing was performed on whole RNA extracted from tumor and nontumor lung tissue, or from frozen PBMC, and the material was left unsorted. The sequencing here drew on PBMCs, taken at follow-up. All receptors come from a male donor with early-stage non-small cell lung cancer.

The sample holds a few counts of this clonotype. V and J are TRBV12-3 or TRBV12-4 and TRBJ1-1, with D unclear. The CDR3 extends over 16 amino acids. V lost 6 bases to trimming and J lost 1 base, with 18 bases between them. The CDR3 region has the DNA TGTGCCAGCAGCCAACCCAATTACCGACAGAACACTGAAGCTTTCTTT. This translates into CASSQPNYRQNTEAFF.

This clonotype turned up a few times. The CDR3 here is CATSGRTIYRGTDTQYF. The CDR3 bases are TGTGCCACCAGTGGTCGGACGATATACCGAGGTACAGATACGCAGTATTTT. The genes are TRBV24-1 and TRBJ2-3; D unresolved. CDR3 size: 17 residues. Between the trimmed V and J ends, which lost 5 bases and 3 bases, there was a span of 20 bases. From germline, CDR1 is KGHDR and CDR2 SFDVKD.

This clonotype was counted between two and nine times. The chain uses TRBV7-9 and TRBJ2-1; 10 nucleotides align to TRBD1. Germline values: CDR1 SEHNR, CDR2 FQNEAQ (reference sequence). V dropped 7 bases and J dropped 9; count of bases not matched to a gene: 21. CDR3 size: 18 residues. In nucleotides, the CDR3 is TGTGCCAGCACCTTGGGGACAGGGGAGATCCCAGGCAGGGCTGAGCAGTTCTTC. It is translated as CASTLGTGEIPGRAEQFF.

The chain combines TRBV9 with TRBJ2-3; D perhaps matches TRBD1 (5 bases). Germline V gene data show CDR1 as SGDLS and CDR2 as YYNGEE. Deletions cut 2 bases from V and 4 bases from J, with 14 bases between. The CDR3 loop spans 15 amino acids. CDR3 DNA: TGTGCCAGCAGCGTCGGTGGCAGGGCCTCAGATACGCAGTATTTT. Translating it yields CASSVGGRASDTQYF.

This rearrangement joins TRBV5-1 to TRBJ2-7, with D perhaps TRBD1 (8 bases). Germline V lookup: CDR1 SGHRS, CDR2 YFSETQ. The CDR3 runs 14 residues. V lost 4 bases to trimming and J lost 3 bases, with 14 bases between them. For the CDR3, the DNA is TGCGCCAGCAGCCCGGGGGGACAGGACTACGAGCAGTACTTC. It encodes CASSPGGQDYEQYF.

This clonotype appeared many times. The chain uses TRBV28 and TRBJ2-5; 10 bases are shared with TRBD2. This CDR3 is 17 amino acids long. V shed 4 bases and J 6 bases; nucleotides not matched to a gene: 14. Germline V gene lookup returns CDR1 MDHEN and CDR2 SYDVKM. The CDR3 nucleotides read TGTGCCAGCAGTTCCCCTGGAGATAATAGCGGGAGGAAGACCCAGTACTTC. As protein: CASSSPGDNSGRKTQYF.

This clonotype occurred a few times. The rearrangement links TRBV20-1 to TRBJ1-2; maybe TRBD1 (5 bases). V lost 4 bases and J 7 bases, leaving 10 bases between the germline ends. There are 11 residues in the CDR3. The germline CDR1 and CDR2 sequences are DFQATT and SNEGSKA (reference sequence). CDR3 in amino acids: CSATPGGGYTF. CDR3 coding DNA: TGCAGTGCTACCCCGGGGGGTGGCTACACCTTC.

This clonotype was recorded many times. The gene calls are TRBV12-3 or TRBV12-4 and TRBJ1-2, with 9 bases fitting TRBD1. CDR3 length: 13 amino acids. The V segment lost 4 bases and the J segment 8 bases; nucleotides outside the gene matches: 5. The CDR3 nucleotides read TGTGCCAGCAGTTGGACAGGGGCTAAAGGCTACACCTTC. It specifies CASSWTGAKGYTF.

The J gene is TRBJ2-3, the V gene TRBV9; 13 bases are a match to TRBD2. The germline gives CDR1 SGDLS, CDR2 YYNGEE. V shed 6 bases, J shed 3 bases, and the junction held 4 bases outside the gene matches. CDR3 size: 15 residues. The chain's CDR3 is CASTTTSGGTDTQYF. CDR3 in DNA: TGTGCCAGCACCACGACTAGCGGGGGGACAGATACGCAGTATTTT.

This clonotype appeared a few times. This chain joins TRBV10-3 and TRBJ2-1, with D unclear. CDR3 length equals 12 residues. Germline lookup yields CDR1 ENHRY and CDR2 SYGVKD. Trimming took off 2 bases at V and 6 bases at J, with 5 bases between the two ends. For the CDR3, the DNA is TGTGCCATCAGTGAGGTAGCCAATGAGCAGTTCTTC. Its translation is CAISEVANEQFF.

The chain is built from TRBV19 and TRBJ2-2, with D perhaps TRBD1 (5 bases). The V end lost 5 bases, the J end lost 2 bases, and 15 bases lay between the germline ends. Germline CDR1 is LNHDA and CDR2 is SQIVND (reference sequence). The CDR3 sequence is 16 residues long. CDR3 amino acids: CASSYQGTSNTGELFF. CDR3 coding DNA: TGTGCCAGTAGTTACCAGGGCACGAGTAACACCGGGGAGCTGTTTTTT.

The rearrangement uses TRBV5-1 and TRBJ2-7; unclear D gene. V dropped 4 bases and J dropped 6 bases, with 14 bases sitting between them. There are 13 residues in the CDR3. Germline V gene lookup returns CDR1 SGHRS and CDR2 YFSETQ. CDR3 in amino acids: CASSGPARGEQYF. CDR3 DNA sequence: TGCGCCAGCAGCGGACCGGCCCGCGGCGAGCAGTACTTC.

The rearrangement uses TRBV5-6 and TRBJ2-2; perhaps TRBD2 as D (5 bases). This CDR3 is 18 amino acids long. V lost 1 base, J lost 4 bases, and 20 bases lay in between. Germline V lookup: CDR1 SGHDT, CDR2 YYEEEE. This CDR3 is CASSLYWTLNRGTGELFF. CDR3 coding DNA: TGTGCCAGCAGCTTGTACTGGACGCTAAACCGGGGCACCGGGGAGCTGTTTTTT.

This clonotype has more than one count but fewer than ten. This chain links TRBV20-1 with TRBJ2-7; D is possibly TRBD2 (7 bases). Trimming removed 6 bases at V and 4 bases at J, with 16 bases between. The CDR3 extends over 13 amino acids. The germline V gene encodes CDR1 DFQATT and CDR2 SNEGSKA (reference sequence). CDR3 amino acids: CSAPRGGAYEQYF. The CDR3 DNA reads as TGCAGTGCCCCCCGTGGGGGGGCATACGAGCAGTACTTC.

This clonotype appeared a few times. This rearrangement joins TRBV18 to TRBJ1-2, with D unresolved. This CDR3 comprises 17 residues. Germline CDR1 and CDR2: KGHSH and LQKENI. The V and J ends lost 3 bases and 3 bases respectively, with 20 bases between them. CDR3 region: CASSPRSVAPQDYGYTF. The CDR3 DNA follows: TGTGCCAGCTCACCTCGATCCGTTGCCCCGCAGGACTATGGCTACACCTTC.

This clonotype occurred many times. The gene calls are TRBV4-1 and TRBJ1-3; the match to TRBD1 covers 7 bases. This CDR3 spans 17 amino acids. V shed 1 base, J shed 0 bases, and the junction held 6 bases outside the gene matches. In germline, CDR1 is MGHRA, CDR2 YSYEKL. This CDR3 reads CASSQGAGGSSGNTIYF. CDR3 bases: TGCGCCAGCAGCCAAGGGGCAGGGGGGAGCTCTGGAAACACCATATATTTT.

Ten or more counts support this clonotype. V gene TRBV9 combines with J gene TRBJ1-2; possible D gene TRBD1, 5 bases. The V end was cut by 3 bases, the J end by 6 bases, with 18 bases between. Germline lookup yields CDR1 SGDLS and CDR2 YYNGEE. The CDR3 runs to 15 residues. This CDR3 is CASSALLGPSNGYTF. CDR3 in DNA: TGTGCCAGCAGCGCCCTTTTGGGGCCTTCAAATGGCTACACCTTC.